The 25 T cell receptor beta chains below all came from one sample that was sequenced in a study of blood T cells in healthy people across ages. Alongside a J-beta primer mix, a sample-barcoded 5' primer served in a second PCR lasting roughly 7 to 11 cycles. Using its own MiXCR run on the 5' RACE reads, TCRdb lists one record per CDR3 protein. The sample has some 800,000 distinct CDR3 sequences, around 43% seen once. Source material: blood. Receptors originate from a man aged 55 to 70 in good health.

Comments on this clonotype: One end of the junction does not line up with germline, which may come from a read error. The V gene is TRBV3-1, the J gene TRBJ2-3; unclear D gene. Germline V CDR1 and CDR2: LGHDT, YNNKEL (reference sequence). CDR3 length: 13 residues. Here the CDR3 DNA reads TGTGCCCGCAGCCAAAAGGGCGATCGAACGCAGAATTTT. It translates to CARSQKGDRTQNF.

The rearrangement links TRBV6-1 to TRBJ1-5; D is perhaps TRBD1 (6 bases). Deletions cut 7 bases from V and 3 bases from J, with 10 bases between. Germline V gene sequence: CDR1 MNHNS, CDR2 SASEGT. The CDR3 sequence is 13 residues long. The CDR3 DNA is TGTGCCAGCACCGGACAGCCCAATCAGCCCCAGCATTTT. Translation: CASTGQPNQPQHF.

V gene TRBV6-6 combines with J gene TRBJ2-7; 7 bases fit TRBD2. Germline CDR1 and CDR2: MNHNY and SVGAGI (reference sequence). V lost 7 bases to trimming and J lost 2 bases; unmatched junction nucleotides: 8. CDR3 size: 14 residues. The CDR3 here is CASTPREGTYEQYF. The CDR3 DNA reads as TGTGCCAGCACCCCCAGGGAGGGGACCTACGAGCAGTACTTC.

The table lists this clonotype with a few counts. The chain carries TRBV10-3 and TRBJ2-7; 10 bases align to TRBD1. CDR3 size: 15 residues. The germline gives CDR1 ENHRY, CDR2 SYGVKD. Trimming at V came to 0 bases and at J to 5 bases, leaving 4 bases not matched to a gene. The CDR3 is CAISESRTGGNEQYF. For the CDR3, the DNA is TGTGCCATCAGTGAGTCGAGGACAGGGGGTAACGAGCAGTACTTC.

CDR3 in DNA: TGTGCCAGCAGCACAGGGGGAGTATATCAGCCCCAGCATTTT. Residues: CASSTGGVYQPQHF. The chain combines TRBV9 with TRBJ1-5; 8 bases agree with TRBD1. The CDR3 covers 14 residues. Germline V CDR1 and CDR2: SGDLS, YYNGEE. J was trimmed by 5 bases and V by 4 bases; bases with no gene match: 5.

Notes on this clonotype: Since a much larger clone is just one base distant, this may be a read error. The chain couples TRBV7-7 to TRBJ2-5; 8 bases fit TRBD2. Germline CDR1 and CDR2: SSHAT and FNYEAQ (reference sequence). The CDR3 spans 15 residues. The CDR3 region is CASSALGLDGETQYF. The CDR3 DNA follows: TGTGCTAGCAGCGCCCTGGGACTAGATGGAGAGACCCAGTACTTC.

The table lists this clonotype with a few counts. This CDR3 reads CASSYWTMGPIQETQYF. CDR3 nucleotides: TGTGCCAGCAGCTATTGGACAATGGGACCAATACAAGAGACCCAGTACTTC. The rearrangement links TRBV7-9 to TRBJ2-5, with D possibly being TRBD1 or TRBD2 (5 bases each). Germline CDR1 and CDR2: SEHNR and FQNEAQ (reference sequence). CDR3 length equals 17 residues. Trimming removed 4 bases from V and 2 bases from J, with 20 bases in between.

This clonotype was seen only a few times. This rearrangement joins TRBV5-1 to TRBJ2-2; TRBD2 matches at 8 bases. Trimming took 4 bases from V and 5 from J; bases not matched to a gene: 10. The CDR3 runs to 16 residues. Germline V gives CDR1 SGHRS, CDR2 YFSETQ. The CDR3 nucleotides are TGCGCCAGCAGCCAGTTAGCGGGGACTCTAACCGGGGAGCTGTTTTTT. Its protein product is CASSQLAGTLTGELFF.

The chain joins TRBV4-3 to TRBJ2-3; 9 nucleotides agree with TRBD2. Germline CDR1 is LGHNA and CDR2 is YSLEER. This CDR3 spans 18 amino acids. After removal of 0 bases from V and 6 bases from J, the junction contained 13 bases not matched to a gene. DNA of the CDR3: TGCGCCAGCAGCCAAGATTGGGGGCGGGGGGGGACTTTGGATACGCAGTATTTT. As protein: CASSQDWGRGGTLDTQYF.

This rearrangement joins TRBV20-1 to TRBJ2-3, with D unclear. This CDR3 spans 15 amino acids. Germline assignment: CDR1 DFQATT and CDR2 SNEGSKA (reference sequence). Trimming cost V 3 bases and J 1 base, with 14 bases left between them. This CDR3 is CSASGPSYGTDTQYF. The CDR3 nucleotides are TGCAGTGCTAGCGGTCCCTCCTATGGCACAGATACGCAGTATTTT.

The CDR3 region has the DNA TGCGCCAGCAGCCGAATTGCTAACTCCTATAATTCACCCCTCCACTTT. Protein: CASSRIANSYNSPLHF. The chain couples TRBV4-1 to TRBJ1-6; no firm D call. This CDR3 region has 16 residues. Germline V gene data show CDR1 as MGHRA and CDR2 as YSYEKL. Deletions cut 4 bases from V and 0 bases from J, with 10 bases between.

This chain joins TRBV20-1 and TRBJ1-5, with D possibly matching TRBD1 (5 bases). The CDR3 extends over 14 amino acids. V was pared by 3 bases and J by 7 bases, with 16 bases between. CDR1 is DFQATT, CDR2 SNEGSKA, per germline (reference sequence). The CDR3 sequence: CSARTRGIGQPQHF. The CDR3 region has the DNA TGCAGTGCTAGGACTCGGGGGATTGGGCAGCCCCAGCATTTT.

This clonotype was counted a few times. J is TRBJ2-3 and V is TRBV4-3; D is perhaps TRBD2 (6 bases). The CDR3 totals 19 residues. Germline CDR1 is LGHNA and CDR2 is YSLEER. Trimming took off 0 bases at V and 1 base at J, with 20 bases between the two ends. CDR3 protein: CASSQENRGKWSGTDTQYF. The CDR3 DNA reads TGCGCCAGCAGCCAAGAGAACCGCGGGAAGTGGAGCGGCACAGATACGCAGTATTTT.

The chain carries TRBV28 and TRBJ2-6; 7 bases match TRBD1. Germline V CDR1 and CDR2: MDHEN, SYDVKM. This CDR3 is 18 amino acids long. Trimming at V came to 5 bases and at J to 3 bases, leaving 13 bases not matched to a gene. This chain's CDR3 is CASSGASETGYGANVLTF. CDR3 bases: TGTGCCAGCAGTGGTGCTTCCGAGACAGGGTATGGGGCCAACGTCCTGACTTTC.

The chain couples TRBV12-3 or TRBV12-4 to TRBJ2-1, with 9 bases identical to TRBD2. There are 17 residues in the CDR3. Trimming cost V 2 bases and J 2 bases; bases outside gene matches: 7. The DNA for the CDR3 is TGTGCCAGCAGTTTATGGGCTAGCGGGGAGACCTACAATGAGCAGTTCTTC. Its translation: CASSLWASGETYNEQFF.

The chain links TRBV10-3 to TRBJ2-1; TRBD1 matches 10 bases. The J call may be faulty, since TRBJ2-7 better matches the DNA end. This CDR3 contains 16 residues. Germline V gives CDR1 ENHRY, CDR2 SYGVKD. Here the CDR3 reads CAISAAPGQGSYEQYF. DNA of the CDR3: TGTGCCATCAGTGCTGCCCCGGGACAGGGGTCCTACGAGCAGTACTTC.

The gene calls are TRBV4-1 and TRBJ1-5; 8 bases fit TRBD1. This CDR3 has 15 residues. The germline CDR1 and CDR2 sequences are MGHRA and YSYEKL. Unmatched junction bases numbered 0, after V lost 1 base and J lost 1 base. The CDR3 nucleotides read TGCGCCAGCAGCCAAGGACAGGGGAGCAATCAGCCCCAGCATTTT. This translates into CASSQGQGSNQPQHF.

The genes are TRBV4-1 and TRBJ2-5; the D is unclear. This CDR3 comprises 15 residues. Germline loops: CDR1 MGHRA, CDR2 YSYEKL. The germline V and J ends were trimmed by 1 base and 4 bases, with 13 bases remaining between them. CDR3 protein: CASSQAASLGETQYF. DNA for the CDR3: TGCGCCAGCAGCCAAGCGGCCAGCCTGGGAGAGACCCAGTACTTC.

The chain joins TRBV11-3 to TRBJ2-7, with D hard to call. The germline V gene encodes CDR1 SGHNT and CDR2 YENEEA. The CDR3 loop spans 11 amino acids. Between the trimmed V and J ends, which lost 3 bases and 4 bases, there was a span of 4 bases. The chain's CDR3 is CASSFVYEQYF. The CDR3 coding sequence is TGTGCCAGCAGCTTCGTGTACGAGCAGTACTTC.

V is TRBV5-6 and J is TRBJ2-3; 13 bases fit TRBD2. The V segment lost 2 bases and the J segment 1 base; nucleotides outside the gene matches: 4. The CDR3 has 17 residues. Germline CDR1 is SGHDT and CDR2 is YYEEEE. CDR3 residues: CASSLLAGGRGTDTQYF. CDR3 DNA sequence: TGTGCCAGCAGCTTACTAGCGGGGGGGCGAGGCACAGATACGCAGTATTTT.

Comment on this clonotype: One end of the junction fails to match germline, which may point to a read error. The V and J genes are TRBV6-1 and TRBJ2-6; TRBD2 might be the D (6 bases). This CDR3 contains 14 residues. CDR1 is MNHNS and CDR2 is SASEGT in the germline V gene. CDR3 bases: TGTGCCAGCAGCCGGGACTTCTGGGCCAGCGTCCTGACTTTC. Translation: CASSRDFWASVLTF.

This clonotype was counted a few times. This chain uses TRBV6-2 or TRBV6-3 with TRBJ2-3; 7 nucleotides match TRBD1. The CDR3 covers 14 residues. Trimming cost V 8 bases and J 1 base; bases outside gene matches: 6. Germline V lookup: CDR1 MNHEY, CDR2 SVGEGT. The CDR3 DNA sequence: TGTGCCAGCGCTCGGACAGGAGGCACAGATACGCAGTATTTT. This gives the protein CASARTGGTDTQYF.

The V call is TRBV20-1, the J call TRBJ1-2, with 8 bases fitting TRBD1. The CDR3 loop spans 15 amino acids. V lost 3 bases to trimming and J lost 3 bases; unmatched junction nucleotides: 9. Germline V lookup: CDR1 DFQATT, CDR2 SNEGSKA (reference sequence). In DNA, the CDR3 is TGCAGTGCTAGTCGAGGGCAGGGGGCAGACTATGGCTACACCTTC. The encoded protein is CSASRGQGADYGYTF.

The V call is TRBV20-1, the J call TRBJ2-3; possibly TRBD2 for D (6 bases). The CDR3 has 15 residues. The germline V gene has CDR1 DFQATT and CDR2 SNEGSKA (reference sequence). Trimming pared 6 bases from V and 4 bases from J, leaving 20 bases between. DNA for the CDR3: TGCAGTGCCGAGGGACTGTTAGCGGAATCAGATACGCAGTATTTT. This encodes CSAEGLLAESDTQYF.

In this sample, this clonotype turned up a few times. The gene calls are TRBV6-1 and TRBJ1-5; D ambiguous. V was cut by 4 bases and J by 1 base, with 8 bases left in between. CDR3 length equals 14 residues. Germline V gene lookup returns CDR1 MNHNS and CDR2 SASEGT. The CDR3 sequence is CASSVTISNQPQHF. Written as DNA, the CDR3 is TGTGCCAGCAGTGTCACGATCAGCAATCAGCCCCAGCATTTT.